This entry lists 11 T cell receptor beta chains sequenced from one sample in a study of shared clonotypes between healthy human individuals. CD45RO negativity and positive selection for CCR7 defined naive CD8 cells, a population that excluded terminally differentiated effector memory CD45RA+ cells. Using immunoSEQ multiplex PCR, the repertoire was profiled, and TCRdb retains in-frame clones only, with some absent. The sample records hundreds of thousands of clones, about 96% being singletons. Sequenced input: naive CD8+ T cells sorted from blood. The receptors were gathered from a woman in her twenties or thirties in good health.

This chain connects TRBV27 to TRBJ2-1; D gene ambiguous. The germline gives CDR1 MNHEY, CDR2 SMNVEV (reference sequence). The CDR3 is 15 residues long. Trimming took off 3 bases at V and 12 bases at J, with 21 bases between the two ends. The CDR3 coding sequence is TGTGCCAGCAGTTTCGTGGCGGAAGTGGTTGATGGGCAGTTCTTC. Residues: CASSFVAEVVDGQFF.

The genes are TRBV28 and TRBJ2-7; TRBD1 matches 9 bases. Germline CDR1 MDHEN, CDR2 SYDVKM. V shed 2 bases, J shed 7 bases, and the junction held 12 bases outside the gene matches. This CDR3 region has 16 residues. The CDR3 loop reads CASSLLTGTGTSEQYF. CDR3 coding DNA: TGTGCCAGCAGTTTACTGACCGGGACAGGGACGAGTGAGCAGTACTTC.

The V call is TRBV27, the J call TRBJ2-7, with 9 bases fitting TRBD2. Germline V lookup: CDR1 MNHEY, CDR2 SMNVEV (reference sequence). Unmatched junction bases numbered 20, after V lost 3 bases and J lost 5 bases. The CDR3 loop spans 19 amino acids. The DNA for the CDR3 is TGTGCCAGCAGTTTGGGGGGGACTCTAGCGGCTAGCGGGACCGACGAGCAGTACTTC. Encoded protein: CASSLGGTLAASGTDEQYF.

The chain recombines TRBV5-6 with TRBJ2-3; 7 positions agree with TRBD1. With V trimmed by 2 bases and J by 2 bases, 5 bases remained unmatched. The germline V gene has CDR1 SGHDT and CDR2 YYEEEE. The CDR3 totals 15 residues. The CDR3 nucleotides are TGTGCCAGCAGCTTCGGGACAGCCTTCACAGATACGCAGTATTTT. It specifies CASSFGTAFTDTQYF.

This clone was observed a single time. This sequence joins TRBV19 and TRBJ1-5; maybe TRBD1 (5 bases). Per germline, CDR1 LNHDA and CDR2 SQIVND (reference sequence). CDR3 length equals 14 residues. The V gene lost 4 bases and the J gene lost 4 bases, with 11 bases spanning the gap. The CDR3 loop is CASSKTGANQPQHF. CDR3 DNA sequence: TGTGCCAGTAGTAAAACAGGCGCTAATCAGCCCCAGCATTTT.

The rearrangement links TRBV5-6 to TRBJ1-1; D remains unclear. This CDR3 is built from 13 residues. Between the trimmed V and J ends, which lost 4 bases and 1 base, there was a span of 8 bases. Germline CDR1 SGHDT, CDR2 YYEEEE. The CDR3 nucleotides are TGTGCCAGCAGCCTTACAGCGAACACTGAAGCTTTCTTT. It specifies CASSLTANTEAFF.

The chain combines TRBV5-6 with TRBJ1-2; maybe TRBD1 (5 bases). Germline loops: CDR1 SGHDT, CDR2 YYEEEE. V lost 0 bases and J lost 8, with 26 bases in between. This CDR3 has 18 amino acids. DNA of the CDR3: TGTGCCAGCAGCTTGGAAGTACAGGAGGTCTCCAATCTAGAAGGCTACACCTTC. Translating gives CASSLEVQEVSNLEGYTF.

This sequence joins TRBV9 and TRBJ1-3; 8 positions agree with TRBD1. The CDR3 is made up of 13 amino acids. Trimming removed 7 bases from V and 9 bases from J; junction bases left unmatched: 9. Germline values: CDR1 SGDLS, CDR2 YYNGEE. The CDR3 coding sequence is TGTGCCAGCGGGGGACAGGCCCCAGGCACCATATATTTT. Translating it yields CASGGQAPGTIYF.

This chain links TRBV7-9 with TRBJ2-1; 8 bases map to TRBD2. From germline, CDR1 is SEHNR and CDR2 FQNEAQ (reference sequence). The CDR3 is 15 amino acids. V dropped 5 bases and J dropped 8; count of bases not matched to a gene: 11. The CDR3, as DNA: TGTGCCAGCAGCCTCAACCTGATACTAGCGGATGAGCAGTTCTTC. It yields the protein CASSLNLILADEQFF.

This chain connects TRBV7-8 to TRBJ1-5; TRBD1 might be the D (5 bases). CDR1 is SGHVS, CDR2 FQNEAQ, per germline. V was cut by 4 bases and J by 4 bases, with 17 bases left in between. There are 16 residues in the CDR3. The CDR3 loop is CASSSSPDKSNQPQHF. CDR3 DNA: TGTGCCAGCAGCTCCTCTCCGGACAAATCAAATCAGCCCCAGCATTTT. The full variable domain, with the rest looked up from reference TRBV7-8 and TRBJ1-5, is GAGVSQSPRYKVAKRGQDVALRCDPISGHVSLFWYQQALGQGPEFLTYFQNEAQLDKSGLPSDRFFAERPEGSVSTLKIQRTQQEDSAVYLCASSSSPDKSNQPQHFGDGTRLSIL.

The CDR3, as DNA: TGCGCCCTGAACCGGAGCAGGATACATTCGCCAGATACGCAGTATTTT. Protein: CALNRSRIHSPDTQYF. The gene calls are TRBV23-1 and TRBJ2-3, with D unclear. TRBV23-1 is flagged as an ORF with uncertain function. The CDR3 runs to 16 residues. Deletions cut 11 bases from V and 4 bases from J, with 25 bases between.